The 3 T cell receptor beta chains reported below all come from one sample, sequenced in a study of graft-versus-host responses after intestinal transplantation (dated by TCRdb to the early 2020s). Libraries were made using the immunoSEQ multiplex PCR assay. TCRdb re-hosts the immuneACCESS table, in-frame sequences only. Its copies lack some clones; in the studies checked, an unresolved V gene accounts for under half of them, and the cause for the rest is not known. The sample table holds approximately 14,000 clones, of which around 40% were seen once. The biggest ten clones account for under 1.2% of the sample. The time point label, read with the paper, signifies: cells obtained before transplantation from donor or recipient. Specimen: alloreactive CD4+ T cells from a mixed lymphocyte reaction culture, collected before intestinal transplant. This specimen's cell subset or site label, interpreted: CFSE-low proliferating T cells sorted from roughly six-day pre-transplant mixed lymphocyte reaction (GvH or HvG direction). These receptors were obtained from a human patient who received an intestinal transplant.

DNA for the CDR3: TGTGCCAGTGTCCTAGCGGGGGGGTACACCGGGGAGCTGTTTTTT. Translated, it gives CASVLAGGYTGELFF. This sequence joins TRBV19 and TRBJ2-2; 12 bases map to TRBD2. Looked up from germline, CDR1 is LNHDA and CDR2 is SQIVND (reference sequence). J lost 3 bases, V lost 8 bases, and 4 bases had no gene match. This CDR3 contains 15 residues.

The chain links TRBV16 to TRBJ1-3; 9 nucleotides line up with TRBD1. The J segment lost 9 bases and the V segment lost 4 bases, leaving 7 bases of the junction unmatched. The CDR3 contains 14 residues. In germline, CDR1 is KGHSY, CDR2 FQNENV. The CDR3: CASSPPGTGSTIYF. The CDR3 DNA reads as TGTGCCAGCAGCCCCCCCGGGACAGGGAGCACCATATATTTT.

This clone is labeled as medium-sized (0.01 to 0.1%). The genes are TRBV19 and TRBJ1-2; tentatively, D is TRBD1 (6 bases). V was clipped by 5 bases and J by 8 bases, with 9 bases between them. The CDR3 totals 11 residues. Germline V gene sequence: CDR1 LNHDA, CDR2 SQIVND (reference sequence). In DNA form, the CDR3 reads TGTGCCAGTAGTTCCACAGGGGGCTACACCTTC. It is translated as CASSSTGGYTF. Full variable domain (remainder filled in from reference TRBV19 and TRBJ1-2): DGGITQSPKYLFRKEGQNVTLSCEQNLNHDAMYWYRQDPGQGLRLIYYSQIVNDFQKGDIAEGYSVSREKKESFPLTVTSAQKNPTAFYLCASSSTGGYTFGSGTRLTVV.